Listed here are 17 T cell receptor beta chains from one sample, sequenced in a study of blood T cell repertoires in COVID-19. Assay: immunoSEQ multiplex PCR; the TCRdb copy retains only in-frame clones and omits some. The sample yields about 190,000 clones, approximately 84% seen once. The sequenced sample consisted of peripheral blood. The receptors derive from an older woman with active or convalescent COVID-19.

J is TRBJ1-2 and V is TRBV9; 10 bases are shared with TRBD1. CDR1 and CDR2 from the germline V gene are SGDLS and YYNGEE. Germline trimming cut 4 bases from V and 4 bases from J; bases unmatched to any gene: 4. The CDR3 totals 14 residues. CDR3 nucleotide sequence: TGTGCCAGCAGCAACCGGGACAGGGGCTATGGCTACACCTTC. Its protein product is CASSNRDRGYGYTF. The whole variable domain, filled in from reference TRBV9 and TRBJ1-2, reads DSGVTQTPKHLITATGQRVTLRCSPRSGDLSVYWYQQSLDQGLQFLIQYYNGEERAKGNILERFSAQQFPDLHSELNLSSLELGDSALYFCASSNRDRGYGYTFGSGTRLTVV.

This clone was seen a single time. The chain is built from TRBV5-4 and TRBJ2-7, with TRBD2 identical over 10 bases. The germline gives CDR1 SGHNT, CDR2 YYREEE (reference sequence). This CDR3 is 16 amino acids long. Trimming at V came to 4 bases and at J to 3 bases, leaving 10 bases not matched to a gene. In DNA, the CDR3 is TGTGCCAGCAGCCCCGGACTAGCGGTCGGGGGCTACGAGCAGTACTTC. This sequence encodes CASSPGLAVGGYEQYF.

V usage is TRBV9 and J usage is TRBJ2-1; 7 bases line up with TRBD2. V dropped 0 bases and J dropped 8; count of bases not matched to a gene: 11. The CDR3 sequence is 16 residues long. Per the germline V gene, CDR1 is SGDLS and CDR2 is YYNGEE. CDR3 protein: CASSVVEGGPTDEQFF. The CDR3 DNA is TGTGCCAGCAGCGTAGTGGAGGGAGGGCCGACCGATGAGCAGTTCTTC.

This clone was found a few times. The gene calls are TRBV7-8 and TRBJ2-7; 12 bases are shared with TRBD2. CDR1 and CDR2 (germline): SGHVS, FQNEAQ. The V segment lost 6 bases and the J segment 5 bases; nucleotides outside the gene matches: 17. The CDR3 contains 18 residues. CDR3 region: CASSFIGLAGRMENEQYF. The CDR3 DNA follows: TGTGCCAGCAGTTTCATAGGACTAGCGGGACGTATGGAGAACGAGCAGTACTTC.

The chain employs TRBV3-1 (or the pseudogene TRBV3-2) and TRBJ2-2; a possible D gene is TRBD1 (6 bases). V was shortened by 7 bases and J by 1 base, with 16 bases between the two germline ends. Germline V lookup: CDR1 LGHDT, CDR2 YNNKEL (reference sequence). This CDR3 region has 16 residues. The CDR3 nucleotides are TGTGCCAGCACCCTCCGTGGGGGCCTGAACACCGGGGAGCTGTTTTTT. Its protein is CASTLRGGLNTGELFF.

In its sample, this clone was seen a few times. J is TRBJ1-3 and V is TRBV5-1; 11 nucleotides match TRBD1. V was clipped by 0 bases and J by 3 bases; unmatched bases: 2. Germline lookup yields CDR1 SGHRS and CDR2 YFSETQ. The CDR3 is 16 residues long. The CDR3 sequence is CASSLGTGGFGNTIYF. The CDR3 DNA is TGCGCCAGCAGCTTGGGGACAGGGGGCTTTGGAAACACCATATATTTT. The full variable domain, with the rest looked up from reference TRBV5-1 and TRBJ1-3, is KAGVTQTPRYLIKTRGQQVTLSCSPISGHRSVSWYQQTPGQGLQFLFEYFSETQRNKGNFPGRFSGRQFSNSRSEMNVSTLELGDSALYLCASSLGTGGFGNTIYFGEGSWLTVV.

The chain employs TRBV7-3 and TRBJ2-7; TRBD2 might be the D (5 bases). The CDR3 length is 15 residues. Trimming stripped 3 bases from V and 2 bases from J, with 14 bases between. The germline V gene encodes CDR1 SGHTA and CDR2 FQGTGA. CDR3 sequence (DNA): TGTGCCAGCAGCTTCTGGACTCCACTAGCCTACGAGCAGTACTTC. Protein: CASSFWTPLAYEQYF.

J is TRBJ2-5 and V is TRBV25-1; a possible D gene is TRBD2 (7 bases). The germline CDR1 and CDR2 sequences are MGHDK and SYGVNS. V gave up 6 bases and J gave up 3 bases, with 14 bases separating them. The CDR3 totals 14 residues. DNA of the CDR3: TGTGCCAGCAGCGATACAGGGAGGGAAGAGACCCAGTACTTC. Protein: CASSDTGREETQYF.

The rearrangement uses TRBV7-9 and TRBJ1-5; a weak D match, TRBD1 (6 bases). The CDR3 is 14 amino acids. CDR1 SEHNR and CDR2 FQNEAQ come from the germline V gene (reference sequence). Trimming pared 5 bases from V and 4 bases from J, leaving 12 bases between. The CDR3 is CASSPGVVNQPQHF. For the CDR3, the DNA is TGTGCCAGCAGCCCAGGGGTGGTGAATCAGCCCCAGCATTTT.

The chain has TRBV27 and TRBJ2-4; the D gene is possibly TRBD2 (5 bases). The CDR3 sequence is 14 residues long. The V gene lost 2 bases and the J gene lost 16 bases, with 21 bases spanning the gap. The germline CDR1 and CDR2 sequences are MNHEY and SMNVEV (reference sequence). CDR3 bases: TGTGCCAGCAGTTTAGTATCGGGGTCCCCTCTTGTATACTTC. Translated, it gives CASSLVSGSPLVYF.

The chain combines TRBV10-3 with TRBJ2-2; D might be TRBD1 (5 bases). The CDR3 is 14 residues long. Trimming shortened V by 11 bases and J by 6 bases, and 19 bases separated the two germline ends. Per the germline V gene, CDR1 is ENHRY and CDR2 is SYGVKD. CDR3 in amino acids: CAPRVRRSPGELFF. The CDR3 DNA follows: TGTGCCCCCAGGGTGCGACGTTCACCCGGGGAGCTGTTTTTT.

This chain connects TRBV3-1 (or the pseudogene TRBV3-2) to TRBJ2-5; D gene uncertain. V was pared by 1 base and J by 4 bases, with 4 bases between. The germline gives CDR1 LGHDT, CDR2 YNNKEL (reference sequence). The CDR3 runs 12 residues. This chain's CDR3 is CASSQAGETQYF. The CDR3 DNA reads TGTGCCAGCAGCCAAGCCGGAGAGACCCAGTACTTC.

The chain is built from TRBV6-5 and TRBJ1-1, with 7 bases fitting TRBD1. The junction had 12 bases not matched to a gene; V was cut back by 10 bases and J by 1 base. This CDR3 comprises 15 residues. The germline V gene encodes CDR1 MNHEY and CDR2 SVGAGI. Here the CDR3 reads CATHPQGPGNTEAFF. Here the CDR3 DNA reads TGTGCCACCCACCCACAGGGGCCGGGGAACACTGAAGCTTTCTTT.

The V gene is TRBV5-1, the J gene TRBJ2-1, with D tentatively TRBD1 (6 bases). Trimming cost V 0 bases and J 7 bases, with 14 bases left between them. This CDR3 is 15 amino acids long. Germline V gene data show CDR1 as SGHRS and CDR2 as YFSETQ. In DNA form, the CDR3 reads TGCGCCAGCAGCTTGGCCTCCCCGAGGGGGAATGAGCAGTTCTTC. Translation: CASSLASPRGNEQFF. Supplemented by reference TRBV5-1 and TRBJ2-1, the full variable domain reads KAGVTQTPRYLIKTRGQQVTLSCSPISGHRSVSWYQQTPGQGLQFLFEYFSETQRNKGNFPGRFSGRQFSNSRSEMNVSTLELGDSALYLCASSLASPRGNEQFFGPGTRLTVL.

This clone has just one count. This chain uses TRBV4-1 with TRBJ2-7; D is possibly TRBD1 (6 bases). With 3 bases removed from V and 3 bases from J, the gap between germline ends came to 15 bases. Germline V gene data show CDR1 as MGHRA and CDR2 as YSYEKL. The CDR3 covers 15 residues. CDR3 in DNA: TGCGCCAGCAGCCAGGTTGGGGGCGCTTACTACGAGCAGTACTTC. Protein sequence: CASSQVGGAYYEQYF.

The chain combines TRBV27 with TRBJ2-2, with D perhaps TRBD2 (5 bases). The CDR3 contains 16 residues. Trimming stripped 1 base from V and 7 bases from J, with 16 bases between. The V gene's germline CDR1 is MNHEY and CDR2 SMNVEV (reference sequence). In DNA form, the CDR3 reads TGTGCCAGCAGTTTATTGGGCGGAGTGACTATCGGGGAGCTGTTTTTT. As protein: CASSLLGGVTIGELFF.

V gene TRBV19 combines with J gene TRBJ1-3; TRBD1 is a possible D gene (6 bases). V was pared by 7 bases and J by 2 bases, with 18 bases between. This CDR3 spans 16 amino acids. Germline CDR1 is LNHDA and CDR2 is SQIVND (reference sequence). The CDR3: CASNLQEAGAGNTIYF. CDR3 bases: TGTGCCAGTAACCTCCAGGAGGCAGGGGCTGGAAACACCATATATTTT.